These 17 T cell receptor beta chains were all obtained from the same sample, sequenced in a study of T cells after yellow fever vaccination. TCRdb called the 5' RACE reads again in MiXCR, with one record for every CDR3 protein. The sample lists hundreds of thousands of distinct CDR3 sequences; about 9.9% were seen once. The material sequenced was PBMCs, taken on the day of the first yellow fever vaccination. Receptors were obtained from a man in his late teens or twenties who received the YFV17D yellow fever vaccine.

The chain has TRBV7-8 and TRBJ2-1; D unresolved. The CDR3 sequence is 16 residues long. Germline V gene sequence: CDR1 SGHVS, CDR2 FQNEAQ. Trimming shortened V by 0 bases and J by 4 bases, and 13 bases separated the two germline ends. Here the CDR3 reads CASSLARATPYNEQFF. The CDR3 bases are TGTGCCAGCAGCTTAGCCCGGGCCACCCCTTACAATGAGCAGTTCTTC.

The chain recombines TRBV30 with TRBJ2-3; the D is unclear. Looked up from germline, CDR1 is GTSNPN and CDR2 is SVGIG (reference sequence). V shed 0 bases and J shed 3 bases, with 7 bases lying between them. The CDR3 loop spans 13 amino acids. The DNA of the CDR3 is TGTGCCTGGAGTGTAGATCTTACAGATACGCAGTATTTT. The encoded protein is CAWSVDLTDTQYF.

This clonotype occurred many times. The J gene is TRBJ1-4, the V gene TRBV7-2; D call uncertain. The CDR3 consists of 14 residues. Trimming cost V 5 bases and J 0 bases, with 7 bases left between them. Germline-derived CDR1 and CDR2 are SGHTA and FQGNSA. CDR3 sequence reads: CASSRTATNEKLFF. The DNA of the CDR3 is TGTGCCAGCAGCAGGACCGCAACTAATGAAAAACTGTTTTTT.

The CDR3 nucleotides are TGTGCCAGCAGCCCCATTGTCGGGGGGCAAGAGACCCAGTACTTC. This encodes CASSPIVGGQETQYF. The genes are TRBV3-1 and TRBJ2-5, with 7 bases fitting TRBD2. Per germline, CDR1 LGHDT and CDR2 YNNKEL (reference sequence). Trimming at V came to 4 bases and at J to 2 bases, leaving 7 bases not matched to a gene. The CDR3 is 15 amino acids.

This clonotype showed up just a few times. This chain joins TRBV12-3 or TRBV12-4 and TRBJ2-3, with TRBD2 matching over 7 bases. The CDR3 is 13 amino acids. Unmatched junction bases numbered 3, after V lost 8 bases and J lost 1 base. CDR3: CASGTSGTDTQYF. The CDR3 nucleotides read TGTGCCAGCGGTACTAGCGGCACAGATACGCAGTATTTT.

This clonotype occurred a few times. The chain combines TRBV4-3 with TRBJ2-3, with D possibly being TRBD1 or TRBD2 (5 bases each). Trimming pared 6 bases from V and 4 bases from J, leaving 11 bases between. The CDR3 extends over 13 amino acids. The germline CDR1 and CDR2 sequences are LGHNA and YSLEER. In nucleotides, the CDR3 is TGCGCCAGCAGTAAGAGGGGCGCAGATACGCAGTATTTT. Translation gives CASSKRGADTQYF.

This clonotype was observed a few times. This rearrangement joins TRBV19 to TRBJ2-1; maybe TRBD2 (6 bases). The V gene lost 0 bases and the J gene lost 1 base, with 10 bases spanning the gap. The CDR3 sequence is 16 residues long. Germline V gene lookup returns CDR1 LNHDA and CDR2 SQIVND (reference sequence). The CDR3 protein is CASSIDRSGSYNEQFF. In DNA, the CDR3 is TGTGCCAGTAGTATAGATCGTAGCGGATCCTACAATGAGCAGTTCTTC.

This chain joins TRBV5-1 and TRBJ2-3; TRBD2 agrees at 10 bases. CDR1 SGHRS and CDR2 YFSETQ come from the germline V gene. The CDR3 spans 16 residues. V was clipped by 6 bases and J by 5 bases; unmatched bases: 12. CDR3 loop: CASIWASGGLLDTQYF. CDR3 in DNA: TGCGCCAGCATCTGGGCTAGCGGGGGCCTTCTAGATACGCAGTATTTT. Full variable domain (outside the CDR3, taken from reference TRBV5-1 and TRBJ2-3): KAGVTQTPRYLIKTRGQQVTLSCSPISGHRSVSWYQQTPGQGLQFLFEYFSETQRNKGNFPGRFSGRQFSNSRSEMNVSTLELGDSALYLCASIWASGGLLDTQYFGPGTRLTVL.

This clonotype came up a few times. This chain joins TRBV7-2 and TRBJ1-2; 7 bases fit TRBD1. The junction had 3 bases not matched to a gene; V was cut back by 5 bases and J by 3 bases. CDR1 and CDR2 from the germline V gene are SGHTA and FQGNSA. The CDR3 covers 13 residues. CDR3 in amino acids: CASSVGTDYGYTF. CDR3 bases: TGTGCCAGCAGCGTGGGGACAGACTATGGCTACACCTTC.

There are many counts of this clonotype. This chain uses TRBV20-1 with TRBJ2-5; 11 bases are a match to TRBD2. Germline loops: CDR1 DFQATT, CDR2 SNEGSKA (reference sequence). V gave up 5 bases and J gave up 4 bases; unmatched junction bases: 6. The CDR3 spans 14 residues. CDR3 bases: TGCAGTGCTGATAGCGGGGGGGCAGGAGAGACCCAGTACTTC. Amino acid sequence: CSADSGGAGETQYF.

This clonotype was detected many times. This sequence joins TRBV10-3 and TRBJ1-2, with 10 bases identical to TRBD1. CDR1 and CDR2 (germline): ENHRY, SYGVKD. The CDR3 is 13 residues long. The J segment lost 6 bases and the V segment lost 7 bases, leaving 5 bases of the junction unmatched. DNA for the CDR3: TGTGCCATCAATACCGGGACAGGGGATGGCTACACCTTC. As protein: CAINTGTGDGYTF.

This clonotype was observed a handful of times. J is TRBJ1-6 and V is TRBV2, with 7 bases fitting TRBD1. CDR1 is SNHLY, CDR2 FYNNEI, per germline. V shed 7 bases and J 7 bases; nucleotides not matched to a gene: 7. This CDR3 is built from 14 residues. CDR3 region: CASNPGQLNSPLHF. CDR3 in DNA: TGTGCCAGCAACCCGGGACAGCTAAATTCACCCCTCCACTTT.

This clonotype was observed a few times. The chain has TRBV7-2 and TRBJ2-7; D remains unclear. This CDR3 is built from 14 residues. Germline CDR1 and CDR2: SGHTA and FQGNSA. Trimming removed 5 bases at V and 1 base at J, with 12 bases between. The CDR3 spells CASSPLMQSYEQYV. CDR3 sequence (DNA): TGTGCCAGCAGCCCCCTCATGCAGTCCTACGAGCAGTACGTC.

The chain joins TRBV28 to TRBJ2-5; 8 bases map to TRBD1. Germline values: CDR1 MDHEN, CDR2 SYDVKM. The V gene end was trimmed by 5 bases and the J gene end by 6 bases; junction bases not matched to a gene: 8. This CDR3 contains 14 residues. CDR3 nucleotide sequence: TGTGCCAGCAGTAGGACAGGGAATCTACAGACCCAGTACTTC. Translation: CASSRTGNLQTQYF.

This chain connects TRBV6-5 to TRBJ2-5, with 10 nucleotides matching TRBD2. Looked up from germline, CDR1 is MNHEY and CDR2 is SVGAGI. V was pared by 2 bases and J by 4 bases, with 19 bases of the junction left unmatched. This CDR3 is 20 amino acids long. The CDR3 DNA sequence: TGTGCCAGCAGTTACAGAACCAGGGCTAGCGGGGGAGGTAGGGGAGAGACCCAGTACTTC. This sequence encodes CASSYRTRASGGGRGETQYF.

This clonotype was seen repeatedly, ten times or more. The chain is built from TRBV5-1 and TRBJ2-5; D is undetermined. Germline values: CDR1 SGHRS, CDR2 YFSETQ. V gave up 0 bases and J gave up 5 bases, with 5 bases separating them. This CDR3 has 12 residues. CDR3 DNA sequence: TGCGCCAGCAGCTTGGCTAAGGAGACCCAGTACTTC. Translating it yields CASSLAKETQYF.

This chain uses TRBV19 with TRBJ2-2; 7 positions match TRBD2. Per the germline V gene, CDR1 is LNHDA and CDR2 is SQIVND (reference sequence). Trimming took 5 bases from V and 4 from J; bases not matched to a gene: 22. The CDR3 loop spans 20 amino acids. The DNA for the CDR3 is TGTGCCAGTAGTTTCCCAGGAATATTCATAGCGGGCGTTGCCACCGGGGAGCTGTTTTTT. This encodes CASSFPGIFIAGVATGELFF.